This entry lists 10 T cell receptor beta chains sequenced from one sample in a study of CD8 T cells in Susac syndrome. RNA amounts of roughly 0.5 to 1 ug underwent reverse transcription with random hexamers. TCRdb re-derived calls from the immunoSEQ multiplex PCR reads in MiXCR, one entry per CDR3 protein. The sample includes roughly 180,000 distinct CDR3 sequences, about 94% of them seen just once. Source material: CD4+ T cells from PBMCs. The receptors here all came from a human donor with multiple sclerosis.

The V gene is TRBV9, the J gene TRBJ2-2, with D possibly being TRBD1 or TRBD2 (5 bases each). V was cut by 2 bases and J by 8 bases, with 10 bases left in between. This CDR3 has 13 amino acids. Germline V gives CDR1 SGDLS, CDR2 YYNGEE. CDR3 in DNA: TGTGCCAGCAGCGTGGGGGAACCGGGGGAGCTGTTTTTT. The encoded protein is CASSVGEPGELFF. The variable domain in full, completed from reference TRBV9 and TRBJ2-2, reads DSGVTQTPKHLITATGQRVTLRCSPRSGDLSVYWYQQSLDQGLQFLIQYYNGEERAKGNILERFSAQQFPDLHSELNLSSLELGDSALYFCASSVGEPGELFFGEGSRLTVL.

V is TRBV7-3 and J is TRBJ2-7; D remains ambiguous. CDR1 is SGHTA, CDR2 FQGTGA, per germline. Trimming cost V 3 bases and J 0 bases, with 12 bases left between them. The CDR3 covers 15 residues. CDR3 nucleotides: TGTGCCAGCAGCTTCGTACAGTTCCGCTCCTACGAGCAGTACTTC. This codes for CASSFVQFRSYEQYF.

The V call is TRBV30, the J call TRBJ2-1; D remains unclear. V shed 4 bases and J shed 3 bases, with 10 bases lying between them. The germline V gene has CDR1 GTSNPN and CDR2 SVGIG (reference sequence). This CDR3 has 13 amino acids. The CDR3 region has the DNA TGTGCCTGGACTCCTTCGGGCTACAATGAGCAGTTCTTC. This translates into CAWTPSGYNEQFF.

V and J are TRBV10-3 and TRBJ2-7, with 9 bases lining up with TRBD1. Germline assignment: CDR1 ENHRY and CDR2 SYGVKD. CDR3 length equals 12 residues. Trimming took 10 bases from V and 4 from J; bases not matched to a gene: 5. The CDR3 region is CATRGQGYEQYF. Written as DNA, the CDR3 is TGTGCCACCAGGGGACAGGGTTACGAGCAGTACTTC.

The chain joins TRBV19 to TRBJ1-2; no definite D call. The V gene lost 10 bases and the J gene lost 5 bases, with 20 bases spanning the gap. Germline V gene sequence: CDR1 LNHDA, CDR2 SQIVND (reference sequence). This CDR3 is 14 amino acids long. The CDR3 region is CATHDAGGAYGYTF. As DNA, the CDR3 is TGTGCCACTCACGACGCGGGTGGTGCGTATGGCTACACCTTC.

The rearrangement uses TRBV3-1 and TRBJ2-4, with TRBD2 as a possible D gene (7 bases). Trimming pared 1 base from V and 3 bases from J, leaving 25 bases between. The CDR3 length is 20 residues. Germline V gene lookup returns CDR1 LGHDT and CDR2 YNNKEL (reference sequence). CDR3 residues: CASSQAPRGQPGGFKNIQYF. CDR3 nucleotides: TGTGCCAGCAGCCAAGCCCCCCGGGGACAACCCGGGGGGTTCAAAAACATTCAGTACTTC.

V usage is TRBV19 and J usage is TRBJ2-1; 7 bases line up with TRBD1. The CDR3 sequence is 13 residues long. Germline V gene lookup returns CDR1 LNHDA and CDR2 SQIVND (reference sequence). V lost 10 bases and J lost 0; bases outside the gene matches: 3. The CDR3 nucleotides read TGTGCCACGACAGGGAGCTCCTACAATGAGCAGTTCTTC. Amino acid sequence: CATTGSSYNEQFF. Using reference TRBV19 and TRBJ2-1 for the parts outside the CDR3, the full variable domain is DGGITQSPKYLFRKEGQNVTLSCEQNLNHDAMYWYRQDPGQGLRLIYYSQIVNDFQKGDIAEGYSVSREKKESFPLTVTSAQKNPTAFYLCATTGSSYNEQFFGPGTRLTVL.

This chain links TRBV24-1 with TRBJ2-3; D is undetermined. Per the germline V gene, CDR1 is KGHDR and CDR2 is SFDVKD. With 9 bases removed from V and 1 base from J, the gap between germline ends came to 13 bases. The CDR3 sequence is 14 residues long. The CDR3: CATEARSGTDTQYF. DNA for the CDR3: TGTGCCACCGAGGCGCGCTCTGGCACAGATACGCAGTATTTT.

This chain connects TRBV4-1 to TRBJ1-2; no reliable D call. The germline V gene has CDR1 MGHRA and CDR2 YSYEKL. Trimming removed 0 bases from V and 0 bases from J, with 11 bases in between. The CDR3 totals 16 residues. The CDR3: CASSQDLRRANYGYTF. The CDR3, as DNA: TGCGCCAGCAGCCAAGATCTGAGGAGAGCTAACTATGGCTACACCTTC.

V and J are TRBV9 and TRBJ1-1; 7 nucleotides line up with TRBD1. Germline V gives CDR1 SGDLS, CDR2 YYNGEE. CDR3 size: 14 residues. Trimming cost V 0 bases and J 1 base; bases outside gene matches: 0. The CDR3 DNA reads TGTGCCAGCAGCGTAGGGACAGGGAACACTGAAGCTTTCTTT. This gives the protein CASSVGTGNTEAFF. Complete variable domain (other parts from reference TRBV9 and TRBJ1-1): DSGVTQTPKHLITATGQRVTLRCSPRSGDLSVYWYQQSLDQGLQFLIQYYNGEERAKGNILERFSAQQFPDLHSELNLSSLELGDSALYFCASSVGTGNTEAFFGQGTRLTVV.